This T cell receptor (beta chain) comes out of a study of blood T cell repertoires in COVID-19. About the study: The United States, Italy and Spain were the sources of the acute and convalescent COVID-19 samples. The cDNA or gDNA used as material had been derived from T cells, B-cell-depleted T cells, or PBMCs.

The CDR3 runs to 13 residues. The V end lost 3 bases, the J end lost 3 bases, and 10 bases lay between the germline ends. Germline CDR1 SQVTM, CDR2 ANQGSEA. Generated by immunoSEQ multiplex PCR, the TCRdb table keeps only in-frame clones and is missing some. The sample lists fewer than 300,000 clones; approximately 90% were seen once. The receptor comes from a woman under 40 with COVID-19, enrolled during active disease. The genes are TRBV29-1 and TRBJ2-3; D may be TRBD1 (6 bases). The sequencing input was peripheral blood. CDR3 residues: CSVERQGTDTQYF. The CDR3 nucleotides are TGCAGCGTTGAGCGGCAGGGGACAGATACGCAGTATTTT.